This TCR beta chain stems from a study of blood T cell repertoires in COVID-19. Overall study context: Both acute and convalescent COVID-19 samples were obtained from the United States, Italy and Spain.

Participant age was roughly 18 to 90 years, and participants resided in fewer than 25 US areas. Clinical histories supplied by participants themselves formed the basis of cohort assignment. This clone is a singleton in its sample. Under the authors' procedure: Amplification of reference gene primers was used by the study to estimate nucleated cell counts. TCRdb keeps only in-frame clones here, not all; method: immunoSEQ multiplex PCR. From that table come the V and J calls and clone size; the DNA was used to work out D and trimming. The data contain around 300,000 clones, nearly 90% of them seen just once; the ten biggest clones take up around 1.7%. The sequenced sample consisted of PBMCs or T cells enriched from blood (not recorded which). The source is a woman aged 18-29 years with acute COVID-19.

In DNA, the CDR3 is TGTGCCTCTTCCCGGGGGATTAATGAAAAACTGTTTTTT. Its translation: CASSRGINEKLFF. The genes are TRBV19 and TRBJ1-4; tentative D call: TRBD1 (5 bases). The V and J ends lost 11 bases and 4 bases respectively, with 14 bases between them. Germline lookup yields CDR1 LNHDA and CDR2 SQIVND (reference sequence). The CDR3 length is 13 residues.